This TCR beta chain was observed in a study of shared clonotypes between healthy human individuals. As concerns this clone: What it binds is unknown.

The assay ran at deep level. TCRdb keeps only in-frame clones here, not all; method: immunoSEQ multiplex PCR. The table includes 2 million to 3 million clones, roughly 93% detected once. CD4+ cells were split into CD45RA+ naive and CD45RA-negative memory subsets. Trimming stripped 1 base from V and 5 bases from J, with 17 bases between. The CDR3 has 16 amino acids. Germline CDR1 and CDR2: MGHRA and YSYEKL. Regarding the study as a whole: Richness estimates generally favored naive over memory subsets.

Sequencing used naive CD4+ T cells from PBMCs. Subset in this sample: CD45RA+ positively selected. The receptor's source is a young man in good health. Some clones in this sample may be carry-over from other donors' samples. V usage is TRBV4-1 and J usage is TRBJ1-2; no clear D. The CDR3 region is CASSQAETNRRYGYTF. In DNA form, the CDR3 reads TGCGCCAGCAGCCAAGCCGAGACTAATCGGAGGTATGGCTACACCTTC.